Each of the 24 T cell receptor beta chains below was sequenced from the same sample in a study of T cell responses to AZD1222 COVID-19 vaccine. Profiling relied on immunoSEQ multiplex PCR, and the TCRdb table lists in-frame clones only, not all of them. The data hold 150,000 to 180,000 clones, with 86% observed a single time. The sequencing here drew on peripheral blood, taken on day 0 of MenACWY control vaccination. These receptors came from an adult in good health.

The chain couples TRBV2 to TRBJ1-5, with 9 nucleotides matching TRBD1. J was trimmed by 0 bases and V by 6 bases; bases with no gene match: 12. The CDR3 covers 18 residues. Germline loops: CDR1 SNHLY, CDR2 FYNNEI. This CDR3 is CASSPKRQGDYSNQPQHF. The CDR3 DNA reads as TGTGCCAGCAGCCCAAAGAGACAGGGGGATTATAGCAATCAGCCCCAGCATTTT.

V is TRBV4-1 and J is TRBJ1-1; D possibly corresponds to TRBD1 (6 bases). Trimming cost V 4 bases and J 0 bases, with 15 bases left between them. Germline CDR1 MGHRA, CDR2 YSYEKL. The CDR3 spans 16 residues. The CDR3 bases are TGCGCCAGCAGCCTCATGGCAGGGGCGGTGAACACTGAAGCTTTCTTT. This sequence encodes CASSLMAGAVNTEAFF.

With regard to this clone: One end of the junction varies from germline; a read error may be responsible. The V gene is TRBV7-7, the J gene TRBJ2-1; 8 bases line up with TRBD2. CDR1 and CDR2 from the germline V gene are SSHAT and FNYEAQ (reference sequence). The length of the CDR3 is 16 residues. The CDR3, as DNA: TGTGCTAGCAGCCCCCACCTTAGCGGGACTGGCAATGAGCAGTTCTTC. Translation: CASSPHLSGTGNEQFF.

This clone has just a few counts. The V gene is TRBV18, the J gene TRBJ1-4, with D maybe TRBD1 (6 bases). The CDR3 consists of 13 residues. Trimming pared 4 bases from V and 8 bases from J, leaving 11 bases between. Germline-derived CDR1 and CDR2 are KGHSH and LQKENI. CDR3 nucleotides: TGTGCCAGCTCACAGGGGGTTCGGGAAAAACTGTTTTTT. Amino acids: CASSQGVREKLFF.

The chain is built from TRBV18 and TRBJ2-2, with D unclear. V was trimmed by 1 base and J by 0 bases, leaving 12 bases between them. The CDR3 is 17 amino acids. Germline V gene data show CDR1 as KGHSH and CDR2 as LQKENI. The CDR3 sequence: CASSPQSISTNTGELFF. CDR3 nucleotides: TGTGCCAGCTCACCACAGTCGATATCCACGAACACCGGGGAGCTGTTTTTT.

V is TRBV13 and J is TRBJ2-7; D ambiguous. Germline CDR1 PRHDT, CDR2 FYEKMQ (reference sequence). V was cut by 0 bases and J by 6 bases, with 9 bases left in between. The CDR3 covers 13 residues. CDR3: CASSLGRWGEQYF. DNA of the CDR3: TGTGCCAGCAGCTTAGGGCGGTGGGGCGAGCAGTACTTC.

This sequence joins TRBV6-5 and TRBJ2-7; D not resolved. CDR1 and CDR2 (germline): MNHEY, SVGAGI. Trimming cost V 6 bases and J 3 bases, with 6 bases left between them. CDR3 size: 11 residues. The CDR3 DNA follows: TGTGCCAGCAGGCAGCACTACGAGCAGTACGTC. This translates into CASRQHYEQYV.

This chain links TRBV19 with TRBJ2-1; TRBD2 aligns across 12 bases. CDR3 length: 17 residues. J lost 7 bases, V lost 3 bases, and 10 bases had no gene match. CDR1 is LNHDA and CDR2 is SQIVND in the germline V gene (reference sequence). CDR3 DNA: TGTGCCAGTAGTATGCTGACTAGCGGGAGCACAATGAATGAGCAGTTCTTC. It codes for CASSMLTSGSTMNEQFF.

The chain carries TRBV6-5 and TRBJ2-2; no firm D call. Germline loops: CDR1 MNHEY, CDR2 SVGAGI. The CDR3 is 13 amino acids. The V end lost 8 bases, the J end lost 1 base, and 8 bases lay between the germline ends. The CDR3 protein is CASPRENTGELFF. The CDR3 nucleotides read TGTGCCAGCCCGCGTGAGAACACCGGGGAGCTGTTTTTT.

CDR3: CASSPRDRDFGRDTQYF. The CDR3 region has the DNA TGTGCCAGCAGCCCGCGGGACAGGGATTTTGGCAGGGATACGCAGTATTTT. The gene calls are TRBV11-3 and TRBJ2-3; TRBD1 matches at 9 bases. Germline V CDR1 and CDR2: SGHNT, YENEEA. The CDR3 is 17 residues long. Trimming at V came to 5 bases and at J to 6 bases, leaving 15 bases not matched to a gene.

This chain uses TRBV9 with TRBJ1-3, with D perhaps TRBD1 (5 bases). Germline V CDR1 and CDR2: SGDLS, YYNGEE. Trimming took off 6 bases at V and 4 bases at J, with 17 bases between the two ends. CDR3 length: 15 residues. The CDR3 DNA is TGTGCCAGCAATTCCGGGGGTCAGTCGGGAAACACCATATATTTT. Translated: CASNSGGQSGNTIYF.

The CDR3 sequence: CASSDRGQNTYEQYV. The CDR3, as DNA: TGCGCCAGCAGTGATCGAGGGCAGAACACTTACGAGCAGTACGTC. This rearrangement joins TRBV10-2 to TRBJ2-7; tentative D call: TRBD2 (5 bases). The V end was cut by 3 bases, the J end by 4 bases, with 16 bases between. This CDR3 is 15 amino acids long. Germline values: CDR1 WSHSY, CDR2 SAAADI.

There are a few counts of this clone. Other DNA sequences in this sample translate to the same CDR3. This chain connects TRBV11-3 to TRBJ1-1, with D unresolved. This CDR3 comprises 13 residues. The germline V gene encodes CDR1 SGHNT and CDR2 YENEEA. With 0 bases removed from V and 1 base from J, the gap between germline ends came to 3 bases. The CDR3 here is CASSLERNTEAFF. CDR3 nucleotide sequence: TGTGCCAGCAGCTTAGAACGGAACACTGAAGCTTTCTTT.

The CDR3 spells CASSLASLGGYTF. The DNA for the CDR3 is TGTGCCAGCAGTTTAGCCAGCCTAGGTGGCTACACCTTC. The genes are TRBV12-3 or TRBV12-4 and TRBJ1-2; the D is unclear. Between the trimmed V and J ends, which lost 0 bases and 7 bases, there was a span of 9 bases. CDR3 length: 13 amino acids.

Only a few counts were recorded for this clone. The chain is built from TRBV6-1 and TRBJ2-5; 9 nucleotides match TRBD2. V lost 3 bases and J lost 1; bases outside the gene matches: 6. Germline-derived CDR1 and CDR2 are MNHNS and SASEGT. The CDR3 contains 16 residues. The CDR3 nucleotides read TGTGCCAGCAGTGATCTTGGCGGGGGGGCCCAAGAGACCCAGTACTTC. Encoded protein: CASSDLGGGAQETQYF.

V is TRBV6-1 and J is TRBJ2-2; D ambiguous. V gave up 3 bases and J gave up 2 bases, with 7 bases separating them. The germline CDR1 and CDR2 sequences are MNHNS and SASEGT. CDR3 length: 14 amino acids. CDR3 loop: CASSELVNTGELFF. CDR3 bases: TGTGCCAGCAGTGAGTTAGTAAACACCGGGGAGCTGTTTTTT.

The chain joins TRBV2 to TRBJ1-5; D call uncertain. V was trimmed by 5 bases and J by 3 bases, leaving 5 bases between them. CDR1 and CDR2 from the germline V gene are SNHLY and FYNNEI. The CDR3 consists of 12 residues. The CDR3 region has the DNA TGTGCCAGCAGTTCCCCCAATCAGCCCCAGCATTTT. It codes for CASSSPNQPQHF. Full variable domain (outside the CDR3, taken from reference TRBV2 and TRBJ1-5): EPEVTQTPSHQVTQMGQEVILRCVPISNHLYFYWYRQILGQKVEFLVSFYNNEISEKSEIFDDQFSVERPDGSNFTLKIRSTKLEDSAMYFCASSSPNQPQHFGDGTRLSIL.

This clone was seen a few times. The chain carries TRBV7-2 and TRBJ1-2; 8 bases are shared with TRBD1. Per germline, CDR1 SGHTA and CDR2 FQGNSA. V was pared by 1 base and J by 8 bases, with 9 bases of the junction left unmatched. The CDR3 runs to 15 residues. Here the CDR3 DNA reads TGTGCCAGCAGCTTAGGAGGTGGGGACAGGCAAGGCTACACCTTC. This codes for CASSLGGGDRQGYTF.

The chain employs TRBV9 and TRBJ2-7; D not certain. The CDR3 is 13 amino acids. Trimming shortened V by 0 bases and J by 1 base, and 5 bases separated the two germline ends. Germline V gene data show CDR1 as SGDLS and CDR2 as YYNGEE. The CDR3 sequence is CASSVGLSYEQYF. Here the CDR3 DNA reads TGTGCCAGCAGCGTAGGGCTGTCCTACGAGCAGTACTTC.

The gene calls are TRBV13 and TRBJ2-3; 9 bases agree with TRBD1. Per germline, CDR1 PRHDT and CDR2 FYEKMQ (reference sequence). V lost 4 bases to trimming and J lost 4 bases; unmatched junction nucleotides: 6. The CDR3 is made up of 15 amino acids. The CDR3 region is CASSSGTGYADTQYF. The CDR3 DNA sequence: TGTGCCAGCAGCTCGGGGACAGGGTACGCAGATACGCAGTATTTT. The full variable domain, in which reference TRBV13 and TRBJ2-3 provide the parts outside the CDR3, is AAGVIQSPRHLIKEKRETATLKCYPIPRHDTVYWYQQGPGQDPQFLISFYEKMQSDKGSIPDRFSAQQFSDYHSELNMSSLELGDSALYFCASSSGTGYADTQYFGPGTRLTVL.

V usage is TRBV9 and J usage is TRBJ2-1; D uncertain. Germline V gene lookup returns CDR1 SGDLS and CDR2 YYNGEE. The CDR3 is 13 amino acids. The V and J ends lost 3 bases and 9 bases respectively, with 13 bases between them. The CDR3 protein is CASSAPPAAEQFF. DNA of the CDR3: TGTGCCAGCAGCGCCCCCCCGGCCGCTGAGCAGTTCTTC. Combining the CDR3 with reference TRBV9 and TRBJ2-1 gives the whole variable domain DSGVTQTPKHLITATGQRVTLRCSPRSGDLSVYWYQQSLDQGLQFLIQYYNGEERAKGNILERFSAQQFPDLHSELNLSSLELGDSALYFCASSAPPAAEQFFGPGTRLTVL.

J is TRBJ2-7 and V is TRBV5-1, with TRBD1 as a possible D gene (5 bases). Germline loops: CDR1 SGHRS, CDR2 YFSETQ. This CDR3 has 16 residues. V lost 3 bases, J lost 3 bases, and 19 bases lay in between. CDR3: CASSYRQYGSDYEQYF. In DNA, the CDR3 is TGCGCCAGCAGCTATCGACAGTATGGGTCTGACTACGAGCAGTACTTC.

The chain couples TRBV7-2 to TRBJ2-7; TRBD2 aligns across 8 bases. J was trimmed by 3 bases and V by 2 bases; bases with no gene match: 12. Germline loops: CDR1 SGHTA, CDR2 FQGNSA. The CDR3 extends over 17 amino acids. The CDR3, as DNA: TGTGCCAGCAGCTTAAGGCACGGGAGGGACAAAGGCTACGAGCAGTACTTC. Protein: CASSLRHGRDKGYEQYF.

The V call is TRBV29-1, the J call TRBJ1-2; D perhaps matches TRBD1 (5 bases). Trimming removed 6 bases from V and 5 bases from J, with 16 bases in between. Germline loops: CDR1 SQVTM, CDR2 ANQGSEA. This CDR3 is built from 13 residues. CDR3 nucleotide sequence: TGCAGCGTCCTCCGGGACGGGAATTATGGCTACACCTTC. Amino acids: CSVLRDGNYGYTF.